Presented here are 26 T cell receptor beta chains from one specimen sequenced in a study of T cells in Graves' hyperthyroidism and ophthalmopathy. RNA transcripts yielded amplified TCR beta CDR3 regions. Initially, a first-round RT-PCR of the TCR CDR3 employed the HTBI primer set. In TCRdb, the multiplex PCR reads were re-called with MiXCR into one record per CDR3 protein. The sample includes hundreds of thousands of distinct CDR3 sequences, around 15% of them seen just once. The material sequenced was blood. The origin of the receptors is a woman aged 18-30 years with Graves' hyperthyroidism.

This clonotype was observed a handful of times. The chain is built from TRBV4-2 and TRBJ1-1; 9 bases align to TRBD1. Germline CDR1 reads LGHNA; CDR2 reads YNFKEQ. V shed 1 base and J 10 bases; nucleotides not matched to a gene: 4. The CDR3 length is 13 residues. CDR3 loop: CASSQVWTGAAFF. Written as DNA, the CDR3 is TGTGCCAGCAGCCAAGTTTGGACAGGGGCAGCTTTCTTT.

Comment on this clonotype: Just one base apart from a much larger clone, this may be a read error. The rearrangement uses TRBV11-2 and TRBJ2-7; TRBD2 aligns across 9 bases. Trimming cost V 5 bases and J 2 bases; bases outside gene matches: 10. Germline V gives CDR1 SGHAT, CDR2 FQNNGV. CDR3 length equals 16 residues. The CDR3 DNA follows: TGTGCCAGCAGCGCCTTCGAAGCGGGAGGTCCCTACGAGCAGTACTTC. Encoded protein: CASSAFEAGGPYEQYF.

This clonotype was picked up many times. The chain couples TRBV10-2 to TRBJ2-7; 8 bases are shared with TRBD2. Germline values: CDR1 WSHSY, CDR2 SAAADI. The CDR3 runs 16 residues. Trimming took 2 bases from V and 1 from J; bases not matched to a gene: 7. The chain's CDR3 is CASSEPAGLVSYEQYF. The CDR3 DNA reads TGCGCCAGCAGTGAGCCAGCGGGACTAGTTTCCTACGAGCAGTACTTC.

In this sample, this clonotype turned up many times. The chain uses TRBV3-1 and TRBJ1-2, with 7 bases aligning to TRBD1. The V segment lost 8 bases and the J segment 9 bases; nucleotides outside the gene matches: 15. Germline CDR1 and CDR2: LGHDT and YNNKEL (reference sequence). CDR3 length equals 14 residues. CDR3 amino acids: CASGGGQRGHRYTF. The CDR3 DNA is TGTGCCAGCGGCGGGGGACAGCGGGGTCACCGCTACACCTTC.

This clonotype was seen at least ten times. This chain uses TRBV3-1 with TRBJ1-2; the D is unclear. V lost 3 bases, J lost 0 bases, and 5 bases lay in between. The germline gives CDR1 LGHDT, CDR2 YNNKEL (reference sequence). CDR3 length: 13 amino acids. In DNA, the CDR3 is TGTGCCAGCAGCCATGACACTAACTATGGCTACACCTTC. Protein sequence: CASSHDTNYGYTF.

This clonotype came up many times. CDR3 DNA: TGTGCCAGCAGGGGTCTCCGGACTAGCGGGACCAAAGATCGGTTCTTC. It translates to CASRGLRTSGTKDRFF. This sequence joins TRBV2 and TRBJ2-1, with TRBD2 identical over 12 bases. The CDR3 runs 16 residues. Trimming took 6 bases from V and 15 from J; bases not matched to a gene: 18. CDR1 and CDR2 (germline): SNHLY, FYNNEI. The entire variable domain, with the rest obtained from reference TRBV2 and TRBJ2-1, is as follows: EPEVTQTPSHQVTQMGQEVILRCVPISNHLYFYWYRQILGQKVEFLVSFYNNEISEKSEIFDDQFSVERPDGSNFTLKIRSTKLEDSAMYFCASRGLRTSGTKDRFFGPGTRLTVL.

This clonotype was recorded at least ten times. J is TRBJ2-1 and V is TRBV7-2; the match to TRBD2 covers 11 bases. Germline V gene lookup returns CDR1 SGHTA and CDR2 FQGNSA. This CDR3 is built from 15 residues. Trimming cost V 5 bases and J 15 bases; bases outside gene matches: 15. The DNA for the CDR3 is TGTGCCAGCAGCCCCGTTGTAGCGGGAGGGCCGGTAGGGTTCTTC. This sequence encodes CASSPVVAGGPVGFF.

This clonotype was seen many times. The rearrangement joins TRBV2 to TRBJ1-2, with D maybe TRBD1 (6 bases). Germline V CDR1 and CDR2: SNHLY, FYNNEI. The CDR3 totals 15 residues. V lost 2 bases to trimming and J lost 7 bases, with 17 bases between them. Here the CDR3 reads CASSEMMAGAGGYTF. DNA for the CDR3: TGTGCCAGCAGTGAAATGATGGCAGGGGCGGGTGGCTACACCTTC.

Note on this clonotype: Germline and junction disagree at one end, which may indicate a read error. The rearrangement joins TRBV28 to TRBJ2-1, with D uncertain. Germline CDR1 reads MDHEN; CDR2 reads SYDVKM. This CDR3 is built from 16 residues. The CDR3: CTSRPTEGTSYNEQFF. CDR3 bases: TGTACCAGCAGGCCGACGGAAGGAACCTCCTACAATGAGCAGTTCTTC. The whole variable domain, remainder taken from reference TRBV28 and TRBJ2-1, is DVKVTQSSRYLVKRTGEKVFLECVQDMDHENMFWYRQDPGLGLRLIYFSYDVKMKEKGDIPEGYSVSREKKERFSLILESASTNQTSMYLCTSRPTEGTSYNEQFFGPGTRLTVL.

This clonotype occurred a few times. The rearrangement joins TRBV2 to TRBJ1-1, with 10 bases lining up with TRBD1. Per germline, CDR1 SNHLY and CDR2 FYNNEI. J was trimmed by 3 bases and V by 6 bases; bases with no gene match: 16. The CDR3 is 18 residues long. The CDR3 region has the DNA TGTGCCAGCAGCGTAGAGGCCGGGACAGGGGACCTCCACACTGAAGCTTTCTTT. Encoded protein: CASSVEAGTGDLHTEAFF. Filled out from reference TRBV2 and TRBJ1-1, the complete variable domain reads EPEVTQTPSHQVTQMGQEVILRCVPISNHLYFYWYRQILGQKVEFLVSFYNNEISEKSEIFDDQFSVERPDGSNFTLKIRSTKLEDSAMYFCASSVEAGTGDLHTEAFFGQGTRLTVV.

Many counts were recorded for this clonotype. This chain links TRBV6-9 with TRBJ2-1, with 12 bases aligning to TRBD2. The CDR3 has 17 amino acids. Losses at the gene ends were 4 bases for V and 4 bases for J; bases not matched to a gene: 8. Germline assignment: CDR1 MNHGY and CDR2 SVAAGI. This chain's CDR3 is CASSSHAGTSGYNEQFF. The CDR3 DNA sequence: TGTGCCAGCAGTTCGCACGCCGGGACTAGCGGGTACAATGAGCAGTTCTTC.

This clonotype was recorded at least ten times. The chain joins TRBV7-9 to TRBJ2-5; D unresolved. The CDR3 has 13 amino acids. From germline, CDR1 is SEHNR and CDR2 FQNEAQ (reference sequence). Trimming took off 4 bases at V and 4 bases at J, with 10 bases between the two ends. The CDR3 protein is CASSYPWLETQYF. The CDR3 coding sequence is TGTGCCAGCAGCTATCCGTGGTTAGAGACCCAGTACTTC. Full variable domain (rest looked up from reference TRBV7-9 and TRBJ2-5): DTGVSQNPRHKITKRGQNVTFRCDPISEHNRLYWYRQTLGQGPEFLTYFQNEAQLEKSRLLSDRFSAERPKGSFSTLEIQRTEQGDSAMYLCASSYPWLETQYFGPGTRLLVL.

Ten or more counts support this clonotype. V usage is TRBV7-8 and J usage is TRBJ2-7, with TRBD2 as a possible D gene (6 bases). Germline lookup yields CDR1 SGHVS and CDR2 FQNEAQ. Trimming took off 1 base at V and 0 bases at J, with 13 bases between the two ends. The CDR3 spans 16 residues. CDR3 region: CASSLVGGRSSYEQYF. CDR3 nucleotides: TGTGCCAGCAGCTTAGTCGGTGGGAGGAGCTCCTACGAGCAGTACTTC.

This clonotype was recorded many times. This chain joins TRBV6-2 or TRBV6-3 and TRBJ2-7; D possibly corresponds to TRBD1 (6 bases). Per the germline V gene, CDR1 is MNHEY and CDR2 is SVGEGT. Trimming took off 2 bases at V and 0 bases at J, with 8 bases between the two ends. The length of the CDR3 is 14 residues. This CDR3 is CASSYMDSSYEQYF. As DNA, the CDR3 is TGTGCCAGCAGTTACATGGACAGCTCCTACGAGCAGTACTTC.

With regard to this clonotype: This clone may be a read error of a much larger clone one base away. This sequence joins TRBV2 and TRBJ1-1; D gene ambiguous. Germline-derived CDR1 and CDR2 are SNHLY and FYNNEI. This CDR3 comprises 14 residues. The CDR3 DNA reads TGTGCCAGCAGAGAAGGTCAGAGCCCAACTGAAGCTTTCTTT. This translates into CASREGQSPTEAFF.

Only a few counts were recorded for this clonotype. The gene calls are TRBV12-3 or TRBV12-4 and TRBJ2-7; D may be TRBD2 (6 bases). The CDR3 loop spans 15 amino acids. Trimming stripped 3 bases from V and 6 bases from J, with 18 bases between. The CDR3 reads CASSLDTTPEGEQYF. The CDR3 coding sequence is TGTGCCAGCAGTTTGGATACTACCCCGGAGGGCGAGCAGTACTTC.

This clonotype has ten or more counts. The chain carries TRBV2 and TRBJ2-1; possibly TRBD1 for D (5 bases). CDR1 and CDR2 from the germline V gene are SNHLY and FYNNEI. CDR3 length: 13 amino acids. V was trimmed by 4 bases and J by 5 bases, leaving 9 bases between them. CDR3 sequence: CASSAQGNNEQFF. CDR3 bases: TGTGCCAGCAGTGCTCAGGGAAACAATGAGCAGTTCTTC.

At least ten counts were recorded for this clonotype. The V gene is TRBV11-3, the J gene TRBJ2-3; D possibly corresponds to TRBD2 (5 bases). The V and J ends lost 5 bases and 3 bases respectively, with 12 bases between them. This CDR3 comprises 14 residues. Germline loops: CDR1 SGHNT, CDR2 YENEEA. CDR3 protein: CASSRGRLTDTQYF. The CDR3 DNA is TGTGCCAGCAGCCGGGGTCGGCTGACAGATACGCAGTATTTT.

In this sample, this clonotype turned up once. Given a much more abundant clone one base away, this may be a read error. Since the CDR3 does not end with the conserved phenylalanine or tryptophan, this likely comes from a read error. CDR3 loop: CASSVNPGGLSYEQYL. The DNA for the CDR3 is TGTGCCAGCAGCGTCAACCCAGGGGGACTCTCCTACGAGCAGTACCTC. The gene calls are TRBV9 and TRBJ2-7; D perhaps matches TRBD1 (7 bases). CDR1 and CDR2 from the germline V gene are SGDLS and YYNGEE. Trimming left V 2 bases short and J 0 bases short, with 15 bases between. The CDR3 runs to 16 residues.

This clonotype was observed at least ten times. The chain joins TRBV20-1 to TRBJ2-1; no reliable D call. In germline, CDR1 is DFQATT, CDR2 SNEGSKA (reference sequence). The CDR3 contains 12 residues. Between the trimmed V and J ends, which lost 3 bases and 7 bases, there was a span of 10 bases. The CDR3 sequence: CSASRSSNEQFF. The CDR3 region has the DNA TGCAGTGCTAGTAGGTCCTCGAATGAGCAGTTCTTC.

This clonotype has a count of ten or more. The CDR3 DNA reads as TGTGCCAGCAGCTTGACGAGACTAGCGGGAGCAGGAGAGCAGTACTTC. Translating gives CASSLTRLAGAGEQYF. This chain links TRBV7-8 with TRBJ2-7, with 12 bases lining up with TRBD2. J was trimmed by 7 bases and V by 3 bases; bases with no gene match: 10. Germline values: CDR1 SGHVS, CDR2 FQNEAQ. This CDR3 spans 16 amino acids.

The V gene is TRBV12-5, the J gene TRBJ1-1; no clear D gene. The V and J ends lost 0 bases and 11 bases respectively, with 16 bases between them. Germline CDR1 reads LGHNT; CDR2 reads FRNRAP. The CDR3 is 14 residues long. CDR3 region: CASGLVPGEPKAFF. The CDR3 region has the DNA TGTGCTAGTGGTTTGGTACCCGGGGAACCTAAGGCTTTCTTT.

This clonotype was recorded a few times. The chain recombines TRBV9 with TRBJ2-1; D remains ambiguous. The V end lost 0 bases, the J end lost 7 bases, and 17 bases lay between the germline ends. This CDR3 has 16 residues. Germline assignment: CDR1 SGDLS and CDR2 YYNGEE. The CDR3 reads CASSVDAGLAWNEQFF. CDR3 bases: TGTGCCAGCAGCGTAGATGCTGGGCTTGCTTGGAATGAGCAGTTCTTC.

About this clonotype itself: This may arise from a read error, as a much more abundant clone is one base away. The V and J genes are TRBV3-2 and TRBJ2-2; the table assigns TRBD2, which was not confirmed against the DNA. TRBV3-2 corresponds to a pseudogene. The CDR3 contains 19 residues. CDR3 in DNA: TGTGCCAGCAGCCAAGCGGTCGTGGCAATTCCTGGAGGCACCGGGGAGCTGTTTTTT. Translating it yields CASSQAVVAIPGGTGELFF.

This clonotype was seen ten or more times. This chain links TRBV10-3 with TRBJ1-1; a weak D match, TRBD1 (5 bases). Germline CDR1 reads ENHRY; CDR2 reads SYGVKD. Trimming took off 10 bases at V and 1 base at J, with 13 bases between the two ends. The CDR3 has 13 amino acids. This CDR3 is CATIDSENTEAFF. In DNA, the CDR3 is TGTGCCACTATCGACAGCGAGAACACTGAAGCTTTCTTT.

The gene calls are TRBV7-9 and TRBJ2-4; D is possibly TRBD2 (6 bases). With 7 bases removed from V and 1 base from J, the gap between germline ends came to 17 bases. The CDR3 is 16 residues long. From germline, CDR1 is SEHNR and CDR2 FQNEAQ (reference sequence). CDR3 bases: TGTGCCAGCATGTATGGAGGCCGGGGGGCCAAAAACATTCAGTACTTC. Translation gives CASMYGGRGAKNIQYF.